This TCR beta chain was observed in a study of blood T cell repertoires in COVID-19. Study-wide context: The samples span acute and convalescent COVID-19 from the United States, Italy and Spain. Sources were T cells, B-cell-depleted T cells, or PBMCs; the material itself was cDNA or gDNA.

Authors' processing steps: It was from reference gene primer amplification that nucleated cell counts were estimated. Assay used: immunoSEQ multiplex PCR; TCRdb lists only in-frame clones, some missing. V and J calls and clone size are those listed in that table; D and trimming were worked out from the DNA. The sample holds tens of thousands of clones; roughly nine tenths are singletons and the top ten take over 1.2%. CDR3 length: 15 amino acids. The trim removed 2 bases at V and 6 bases at J, leaving 6 bases unmatched. Germline V gene lookup returns CDR1 KGHSY and CDR2 FQNENV. The source material was peripheral blood. The TCR was taken from a man aged 50 to 59 with acute or convalescent COVID-19. V and J are TRBV16 and TRBJ1-5; TRBD1 aligns across 8 bases. This CDR3 is CASSQGQGAGQPQHF. DNA of the CDR3: TGTGCCAGCAGCCAAGGGCAGGGGGCGGGTCAGCCCCAGCATTTT.